A selection of T cell receptor beta chains follows, all from one sample in a study of blood T cells in healthy people across ages. TCRdb independently ran MiXCR on the 5' RACE reads; one entry per CDR3 protein. The table has 650,000 to 700,000 distinct CDR3 sequences, roughly half seen once. Sequencing input: blood. These receptors were obtained from a woman aged 80 or older in good health. CDR3s include the opening cysteine and the closing phenylalanine or tryptophan. D genes are given only for firm matches. Rows may omit the clone size; those that give it use once, few, many or a size class.

j_call | d_call | clone_size | cdr3_length | v_call | cdr3_aa | cdr3_nt
TRBJ2-6 | . | few | 20 | TRBV28 | CASRSHSRGREVPGANVLTF | TGTGCCAGCAGAAGCCACTCACGAGGGCGCGAGGTGCCTGGGGCCAACGTCCTGACTTTC
TRBJ2-4 | . | . | 11 | TRBV20-1 | CSAWSSNIQYF | TGCAGTGCTTGGTCCAGTAACATTCAGTACTTC
TRBJ2-5 | . | . | 13 | TRBV20-1 | CSARGWTQETQYF | TGCAGTGCTAGGGGGTGGACCCAAGAGACCCAGTACTTC
TRBJ2-7 | . | . | 13 | TRBV11-3 | CASSSGGSNEQYF | TGTGCCAGCAGCTCAGGGGGGTCAAATGAGCAGTACTTC
TRBJ1-1 | . | many | 10 | TRBV29-1 | CSVTTAEAFF | TGCAGCGTTACAACAGCTGAAGCTTTCTTT
TRBJ2-6 | . | once | 17 | TRBV27 | CASHLPGTLDGANVLTF | TGTGCCAGCCACTTACCCGGGACCCTGGATGGGGCCAACGTCCTGACTTTC
TRBJ2-7 | . | . | 14 | TRBV27 | CASSFNSPGYEQYF | TGTGCCAGCAGTTTTAATAGTCCGGGGTACGAGCAGTACTTC
TRBJ2-2 | TRBD2 | once | 16 | TRBV27 | CASSPLAVTNTGELFF | TGTGCCAGCAGCCCACTAGCGGTGACGAACACCGGGGAGCTGTTTTTT
TRBJ2-7 | . | . | 12 | TRBV20-1 | CSAREGEYEQYF | TGCAGTGCTAGGGAGGGAGAGTACGAGCAGTACTTC
TRBJ2-3 | . | few | 17 | TRBV7-9 | CASSLRPDEASTDTQYF | TGTGCCAGCAGCTTACGGCCTGATGAGGCTAGCACAGATACGCAGTATTTT
TRBJ2-5 | . | . | 11 | TRBV29-1 | CSALHLREQYF | TGCAGCGCCCTCCATCTGAGGGAGCAGTACTTC
TRBJ2-3 | . | . | 15 | TRBV7-9 | CASSRARGGTDTQYF | TGTGCCAGCAGTCGAGCCAGGGGTGGCACAGATACGCAGTATTTT
TRBJ1-2 | . | . | 14 | TRBV9 | CASSPSERLYGYTF | TGTGCCAGCAGCCCAAGCGAACGGCTCTATGGCTACACCTTC
TRBJ1-2 | . | . | 15 | TRBV6-1 | CASSNLAQPHYGYTF | TGTGCCAGCAGCAACCTAGCCCAGCCCCACTATGGCTACACCTTC
TRBJ2-5 | . | many | 17 | TRBV6-5 | CASSYIRGQLNRETQYF | TGTGCCAGCAGTTATATCCGAGGTCAGCTCAATCGAGAGACCCAGTACTTC
TRBJ1-4 | TRBD1 | once | 15 | TRBV9 | CASSSGTGVNEKLFF | TGTGCCAGCAGCTCCGGGACAGGGGTTAATGAAAAACTGTTTTTT
TRBJ2-2 | TRBD2 | . | 18 | TRBV4-3 | CASSQDASGRGNTGELFF | TGCGCCAGCAGCCAAGATGCTAGCGGGAGAGGGAACACCGGGGAGCTGTTTTTT
TRBJ2-3 | TRBD2 | many | 18 | TRBV4-2 | CASSQEASGLGLTDTQYF | TGTGCCAGCAGCCAAGAGGCTAGCGGCCTGGGGCTGACAGATACGCAGTATTTT
TRBJ1-2 | . | . | 15 | TRBV4-3 | CASSQDERLFDGYTF | TGCGCCAGCAGCCAAGATGAACGCCTGTTTGACGGCTACACCTTC
TRBJ2-3 | . | . | 16 | TRBV3-1 | CASSHRGTGRTDTQYF | TGTGCCAGCAGCCATCGTGGGACTGGGCGGACAGATACGCAGTATTTT
TRBJ1-5 | . | . | 17 | TRBV6-2/TRBV6-3 | CASSYAGSYYSNQPQHF | TGTGCCAGCAGTTACGCGGGGAGTTACTATAGCAATCAGCCCCAGCATTTT
TRBJ2-3 | TRBD2 | few | 15 | TRBV11-2 | CASSLLLAGTDTQYF | TGTGCCAGCAGCTTACTACTAGCGGGCACAGATACGCAGTATTTT
TRBJ2-5 | . | once | 16 | TRBV14 | CASSLNFGTPEETQYF | TGTGCCAGCAGCCTAAACTTCGGGACTCCGGAAGAGACCCAGTACTTC
TRBJ2-5 | . | . | 12 | TRBV12-3/TRBV12-4 | CASSPSEVAQYF | TGTGCCAGCAGCCCTTCCGAAGTAGCACAGTACTTC
TRBJ2-7 | TRBD1 | . | 16 | TRBV19 | CASSIGLNPGQVIQYF | TGTGCCAGTAGTATCGGCCTCAATCCGGGACAGGTGATCCAGTACTTC
TRBJ1-5 | . | few | 14 | TRBV14 | CASSRTGFDQPQHF | TGTGCCAGCAGCCGAACAGGGTTCGATCAGCCCCAGCATTTT
TRBJ1-5 | . | . | 15 | TRBV7-2 | CASSLASGEYQPQHF | TGTGCCAGCAGCTTAGCGTCAGGGGAATATCAGCCCCAGCATTTT
TRBJ2-3 | . | . | 12 | TRBV29-1 | CSVLEGADTQYF | TGCAGCGTCCTCGAGGGCGCAGATACGCAGTATTTT
TRBJ2-3 | TRBD2 | many | 15 | TRBV7-9 | CASSPTSGPRDTQYF | TGTGCCAGCAGCCCGACTAGCGGACCCAGAGATACGCAGTATTTT